This T cell receptor (beta chain) was sequenced during a study of blood T cell repertoires in COVID-19. In the case of this clone: Other DNA sequences within the sample encode an identical CDR3.

Original data processing: Reference gene primer amplification yielded estimated nucleated cell counts. Using immunoSEQ multiplex PCR, the repertoire was profiled, and TCRdb retains in-frame clones only, with some absent. The D gene and trimming were derived from the DNA, and the V and J assignments and clone size from that table. The table shows approximately 200,000 clones, with around 88% occurring only once. This CDR3 contains 13 residues. Trimming shortened V by 0 bases and J by 4 bases, and 9 bases separated the two germline ends. From germline, CDR1 is GTSNPN and CDR2 SVGIG (reference sequence).

The chain has TRBV30 and TRBJ2-5; unclear D gene. This sequence was found in a woman in her 30s with acute or convalescent COVID-19. Sample: peripheral blood. This chain's CDR3 is CAWSVLTGETQYF. The CDR3 DNA reads as TGTGCCTGGAGTGTACTTACTGGAGAGACCCAGTACTTC.